This is a list of T cell receptor beta chains from one sample in a study of shared clonotypes between healthy human individuals. TCRdb's copy holds only in-frame clones and misses some; the assay was immunoSEQ multiplex PCR. The profile shows millions of clones, about 92% of them singletons. Sequencing was done on a sample of naive CD8+ T cells from PBMCs. These receptor sequences come from a man younger than 30 in good health. Some clones in this sample may be carry-over from other donors' samples. Both conserved end residues are part of each CDR3. A D gene is named only where the DNA matches it firmly. Size tells how often a clone was seen (once, few, many) or the class of an expanded clone, and some rows leave it out.

size,J,V,D,CDR3,DNA
-,TRBJ2-3,TRBV27,TRBD2,CASSHGTKLTDTQYF,TGTGCCAGCAGTCATGGGACTAAACTCACAGATACGCAGTATTTT
-,TRBJ2-5,TRBV19,TRBD1,CASSVDREGQETQYF,TGTGCCAGTAGTGTAGACAGGGAAGGCCAAGAGACCCAGTACTTC
-,TRBJ2-1,TRBV7-9,-,CASSWIGHSPYNEQFF,TGTGCCAGCAGCTGGATTGGACACTCCCCCTACAATGAGCAGTTCTTC
once,TRBJ1-4,TRBV5-4,-,CASSLWPGDEKLFF,TGTGCCAGCAGCTTGTGGCCAGGGGATGAAAAACTGTTTTTT
once,TRBJ2-1,TRBV6-1,-,CASSERRGTPYNEQFF,TGTGCCAGCAGTGAACGTCGGGGAACACCCTACAATGAGCAGTTCTTC
-,TRBJ2-7,TRBV6-6,-,CASSYSGPGPYEQYF,TGTGCCAGCAGTTACTCGGGTCCAGGCCCCTACGAGCAGTACTTC
-,TRBJ2-2,TRBV7-8,TRBD1,CASSTEINRGPTAANTGELFF,TGTGCCAGCAGCACGGAAATCAACAGGGGGCCAACCGCCGCGAACACCGGGGAGCTGTTTTTT
-,TRBJ2-3,TRBV5-1,TRBD2,CASSFLSGREVADTQYF,TGCGCCAGCAGCTTTCTAAGCGGGAGGGAGGTAGCAGATACGCAGTATTTT
once,TRBJ2-7,TRBV28,TRBD2,CASSFERGDYEQYF,TGTGCCAGCAGTTTTGAGCGGGGGGACTACGAGCAGTACTTC
-,TRBJ1-6,TRBV4-1,-,CASSQRREGYNSPLHF,TGCGCCAGCAGCCAACGTAGGGAAGGTTATAATTCACCCCTCCACTTT
-,TRBJ1-1,TRBV6-5,-,CASSYRGNTEAFF,TGTGCCAGCAGTTACCGAGGGAACACTGAAGCTTTCTTT
-,TRBJ2-1,TRBV6-5,TRBD2,CASRPIAGGFYEQFF,TGTGCCAGCAGACCGATAGCGGGAGGGTTTTATGAGCAGTTCTTC
-,TRBJ2-7,TRBV7-6,-,CASSLRREAYEQYF,TGTGCCAGCAGCTTACGCAGGGAAGCCTACGAGCAGTACTTC
-,TRBJ1-1,TRBV28,-,CASARIEAFF,TGTGCCAGCGCAAGAATTGAAGCTTTCTTT
few,TRBJ2-2,TRBV7-9,-,CASSLETGELFF,TGTGCCAGCAGCTTAGAAACCGGGGAGCTGTTTTTT
-,TRBJ2-1,TRBV9,-,CASSVALSSYNEQFF,TGTGCCAGCAGCGTGGCCTTGAGCTCCTACAATGAGCAGTTCTTC
-,TRBJ2-1,TRBV27,-,CASSWMGSYNEQFF,TGTGCCAGCAGTTGGATGGGGTCCTACAATGAGCAGTTCTTC
-,TRBJ2-1,TRBV11-2,-,CASSLGATDEQFF,TGTGCCAGCAGCTTAGGGGCGACGGATGAGCAGTTCTTC
-,TRBJ2-1,TRBV4-3,TRBD2,CASSQDPVAVAGGDEQFF,TGCGCCAGCAGCCAAGACCCGGTTGCGGTAGCGGGAGGAGATGAGCAGTTCTTC
-,TRBJ1-2,TRBV5-5,-,CASSLEDLTGTPYGYTF,TGTGCCAGCAGCTTGGAAGACTTAACAGGGACCCCCTATGGCTACACCTTC
-,TRBJ1-1,TRBV28,-,CASSLYLAENTEAFF,TGTGCCAGCAGTTTATACCTAGCTGAGAACACTGAAGCTTTCTTT
-,TRBJ1-5,TRBV9,-,CASSPEGGTSNQPQHF,TGTGCCAGCAGCCCCGAGGGCGGGACTAGCAATCAGCCCCAGCATTTT
-,TRBJ2-3,TRBV30,-,CAWRAADTQYF,TGTGCCTGGAGGGCGGCAGATACGCAGTATTTT
-,TRBJ1-2,TRBV7-9,TRBD1,CASSSSRDRLAGYTF,TGTGCCAGCAGCTCGTCCCGGGACAGGTTAGCTGGCTACACCTTC
-,TRBJ2-7,TRBV19,TRBD2,CASSIGAGGAYEQYF,TGTGCCAGTAGTATAGGAGCGGGAGGCGCCTACGAGCAGTACTTC
-,TRBJ2-7,TRBV4-1,TRBD2,CASSRPGTSRTYEQYF,TGCGCCAGCAGCCGGCCCGGGACTAGCAGGACCTACGAGCAGTACTTC
-,TRBJ2-7,TRBV27,-,CASSLDNNYEQYF,TGTGCCAGCAGTTTAGATAACAACTACGAGCAGTACTTC
-,TRBJ2-6,TRBV5-1,-,CASSLGWGAPSSGANVLTF,TGCGCCAGCAGCTTGGGGTGGGGAGCCCCAAGCTCTGGGGCCAACGTCCTGACTTTC
-,TRBJ1-1,TRBV27,-,CASSPGTENMNTEAFF,TGTGCCAGCAGTCCGGGAACAGAGAACATGAACACTGAAGCTTTCTTT
-,TRBJ2-5,TRBV4-1,-,CASSQVVLVDTQYF,TGCGCCAGCAGCCAAGTCGTCCTAGTGGATACCCAGTACTTC
-,TRBJ2-7,TRBV1,-,CTSSHPGTSGDEQYF,TGCACCAGCAGCCACCCCGGGACTAGCGGTGACGAGCAGTACTTC
once,TRBJ1-5,TRBV7-2,-,CASSLTHNQPQHF,TGTGCCAGCAGCTTAACCCATAATCAGCCCCAGCATTTT
-,TRBJ2-1,TRBV19,TRBD2,CASSIRLAISGSYNEQFF,TGTGCCAGTAGTATACGACTAGCGATCAGCGGCTCCTACAATGAGCAGTTCTTC
-,TRBJ1-3,TRBV7-9,-,CASSQTGVSGNTIYF,TGTGCCAGCAGCCAAACAGGCGTCTCTGGAAACACCATATATTTT
-,TRBJ1-1,TRBV28,-,CASSRTEAFF,TGTGCCAGCAGTAGGACTGAAGCTTTCTTT
-,TRBJ2-2,TRBV7-9,TRBD1,CASSATGQVTTGELFF,TGTGCCAGCAGCGCCACTGGACAGGTTACGACCGGGGAGCTGTTTTTT
once,TRBJ2-1,TRBV5-1,-,CASSPLGGATYNEQFF,TGCGCCAGCAGCCCCCTGGGGGGAGCGACCTACAATGAGCAGTTCTTC
-,TRBJ1-2,TRBV28,TRBD1,CASSLPHLEGAWSGYTF,TGTGCCAGCAGTCTACCCCATTTGGAGGGGGCATGGAGTGGCTACACCTTC
-,TRBJ1-1,TRBV6-1,-,CASSNPPGTPQEAFF,TGTGCCAGCAGTAACCCTCCCGGGACACCCCAAGAAGCTTTCTTT
-,TRBJ2-7,TRBV20-1,-,CTAGINYEQYF,TGCACCGCAGGAATCAACTACGAGCAGTACTTC
-,TRBJ2-3,TRBV10-3,-,CAISDGDTQYF,TGTGCCATCAGTGATGGGGATACGCAGTATTTT
-,TRBJ2-3,TRBV29-1,TRBD1,CSVWPGGIADTQYF,TGCAGCGTTTGGCCAGGGGGCATAGCGGATACGCAGTATTTT
few,TRBJ1-1,TRBV7-2,-,CASRSRGVEAFF,TGTGCCAGCAGGAGTAGGGGAGTTGAAGCTTTCTTT
once,TRBJ2-7,TRBV4-2,TRBD2,CASSRRGRTYEQYF,TGTGCCAGCAGTCGTCGCGGGAGGACCTACGAGCAGTACTTC
-,TRBJ1-1,TRBV28,-,CASSLFPTENTEAFF,TGTGCCAGCAGTTTATTTCCGACCGAGAACACTGAAGCTTTCTTT
-,TRBJ1-2,TRBV6-1,-,CASSGPEVYGYTF,TGTGCCAGCAGTGGCCCCGAGGTCTATGGCTACACCTTC
once,TRBJ2-7,TRBV5-5,TRBD1,CASSLATGGMYEQYF,TGTGCCAGCAGCTTGGCGACAGGGGGGATGTACGAGCAGTACTTC
-,TRBJ2-7,TRBV15,TRBD2,CATSRGISGTTPPLSYEQYF,TGTGCCACCAGCAGAGGCATTAGCGGGACGACCCCACCCCTCTCCTACGAGCAGTACTTC
-,TRBJ2-7,TRBV9,-,CASSPSGFGGYEQYF,TGTGCCAGCAGCCCGTCAGGGTTCGGGGGCTACGAGCAGTACTTC
-,TRBJ1-2,TRBV5-4,-,CASSDRQTNYGYTF,TGTGCCAGCAGCGACCGACAGACCAACTATGGCTACACCTTC
-,TRBJ1-4,TRBV28,-,CASSFSMLDSGQTAEKLFF,TGTGCCAGCAGTTTTTCGATGTTGGATTCTGGACAGACGGCAGAAAAACTGTTTTTT
-,TRBJ2-7,TRBV7-9,-,CASSQRGPDTYEQYF,TGTGCCAGCAGCCAACGGGGTCCGGACACCTACGAGCAGTACTTC
-,TRBJ1-2,TRBV5-1,-,CASSSYRDGYTF,TGCGCCAGCAGCTCATACAGGGATGGCTACACCTTC
-,TRBJ2-1,TRBV30,-,CAWSVFTGNNEQFF,TGTGCCTGGAGTGTGTTTACGGGCAACAATGAGCAGTTCTTC
-,TRBJ2-5,TRBV4-1,-,CASGFRGAGQETQYF,TGCGCCAGCGGCTTTAGGGGGGCGGGGCAAGAGACCCAGTACTTC
-,TRBJ1-1,TRBV25-1,-,CASSELDIGGPLNTEAFF,TGTGCCAGCAGTGAATTGGATATTGGGGGGCCGTTGAACACTGAAGCTTTCTTT
once,TRBJ2-7,TRBV5-8,TRBD2,CASSLGLADEQYF,TGTGCCAGCAGCTTGGGACTAGCGGACGAGCAGTACTTC